The clone carrying this T cell receptor beta chain was detected only a few times. The antigen is undetermined. The source of the sample is a study of response to subunit inactivated influenza vaccine. Study results and limitations: Authors proposed each seasonal influenza vaccination draws in few new T cells.

TCRdb itself ran the RT-PCR reads through MiXCR, one entry per CDR3 protein. The sample shows 700,000 to 800,000 distinct CDR3 sequences, approximately 17% of them seen only once. The CDR3 is made up of 14 amino acids. The V and J ends lost 4 bases and 8 bases respectively, with 15 bases between them. Per germline, CDR1 SGHRS and CDR2 YFSETQ. The sample in question was PBMCs from blood, obtained less than 6 days after vaccination. The clonotype comes from a man aged 50 to 59 who received an inactivated influenza vaccine. The chain combines TRBV5-1 with TRBJ1-4; D is undetermined. The CDR3 reads CASSRDPEEEKLFF. The DNA for the CDR3 is TGCGCCAGCAGCCGAGACCCTGAGGAGGAAAAACTGTTTTTT.